This T cell receptor (beta chain) stems from a study of T cell changes during pregnancy in multiple sclerosis. The CDR3 is 14 amino acids. V was clipped by 4 bases and J by 8 bases, with 14 bases between them. Germline CDR1 is SGHTA and CDR2 is FQGNSA. The method was immunoSEQ multiplex PCR; TCRdb's version includes in-frame clones alone and lacks a portion of them. The profile covers roughly 110,000 clones, with about 90% appearing a single time and roughly 1.6% taken by the ten largest. This sample comprised peripheral blood, obtained before pregnancy. J is TRBJ2-2 and V is TRBV7-2, with D tentatively TRBD1 (6 bases). The receptor's source is a female donor with multiple sclerosis, enrolled in a pregnancy study. The CDR3 loop reads CASSSLTGIGELFF. In DNA, the CDR3 is TGTGCCAGCAGCTCCTTAACAGGGATTGGGGAGCTGTTTTTT. Full variable domain (remainder filled in from reference TRBV7-2 and TRBJ2-2): GAGVSQSPSNKVTEKGKDVELRCDPISGHTALYWYRQSLGQGLEFLIYFQGNSAPDKSGLPSDRFSAERTGGSVSTLTIQRTQQEDSAVYLCASSSLTGIGELFFGEGSRLTVL.